This entry features one TCR beta chain sequence. This clonotype was seen only a few times. Its antigen specificity is not known. Base qualities are missing; no much larger clone stands one base away. To prepare the library, 5' RACE was applied. The instrument was an Illumina HiSeq 2000. A universal primer binding site was added through template switching, and the final cDNA carried a unique molecular identifier so that TCR cDNA molecules could be counted accurately. Specific primers in the conserved constant-segment region were used to synthesize first-strand cDNA for TCR alpha and beta chains. To control for contamination, each cDNA library was double barcoded with a SMART-Mk sample barcode plus Illumina barcodes. TruSeq adapter sequences and Illumina sample barcodes were added in two successive PCR steps. Sequencing of the TCR alpha and beta cDNA libraries was done on the Illumina HiSeq platform using custom primers. The study's processing was this. MiGEC was used to process raw reads and extract unique molecular identifiers, and MiXCR was used to find CDR3 positions. Recombination models were inferred per individual with the repgenHMM and IGoR tools using an EM algorithm. Shared clonotype analysis was performed with the tcR package in R, normalizing sharing by the product of cloneset sizes. To study raw recombination free of thymic and clonal selection effects, out-of-frame nonproductive sequences were analyzed. TCRdb itself trimmed the public reads at Q25 with fastp, ran MiXCR and retained productive beta chains. Each entry merges the rows of one CDR3 protein and shows their most common DNA and genes. The V and J calls come from TCRdb's annotation, not from the publication. The sample includes about 520,000 distinct CDR3 sequences, with less than 25% observed a single time. The biggest ten clones account for roughly 0.9% of the sample.

The data originate from a study of identical twins (dated by TCRdb to the mid-2010s). Looking at the study overall: The study deep-sequenced TCR alpha and beta repertoires from monozygotic twins, unrelated adults of various ages and cord blood to test whether fetal clonotypes persist. To rule out contamination, the twin experiments were replicated at different times with different library preparation protocols. Results the study describes overall, beyond this receptor: Recombination models systematically underestimated out-of-frame TCR alpha sharing in monozygotic twins but agreed with sharing between unrelated individuals. In beta out-of-frame sequences, excess twin sharing was weaker, because having fewer shared sequences lowered the signal-to-noise ratio. Zero-insertion analyses could be partly confounded by invariant T cells such as MAIT and iNKT, though diverse VJ usage argued against such confounding for most clonotypes. Because the same donors could not be followed over many years, conclusions were based on cross-sectional statistical analysis. Out-of-frame TCR alpha sequences shared between twins showed an excess of low generation-probability sequences compared with coincidental sharing between unrelated individuals. Abundant cord blood beta clonotypes carried fewer insertions; young adult naive repertoires showed a weaker similar trend, while memory repertoires showed none.

Only healthy Caucasian donors were included. Three pairs of female monozygotic twins, all aged roughly 18 to 29 years, were included in the twin cohort. CD4+ and CD8+ T cell populations were isolated with positive isolation kits from Invitrogen. V and J are trimmed by 6 bases and 7 bases, and the gene matches miss 6 bases of the junction. In the germline V gene, CDR1 corresponds to KGHSH and CDR2 to LQKENI. Inclusive of the bounding cysteine and phenylalanine, the CDR3 is 13 residues long. The CDR3 DNA has 39 bases and is translated from base 1. The sample was also linked to a second study, of T cells expressing NK-cell markers. The other study reports the following: In sorted CD3+CD56+NKG2C+, CD3+CD56+NKG2C- and CD3+CD56-NKG2C+ T-cell subsets from about 8 donors, TCR beta-chain repertoires were profiled. Seven of the eight sequenced donors were HCMV-seropositive and one was HCMV-seronegative. To restrict sorting to alphabetaTCR-expressing T cells, an anti-gammadeltaTCR antibody was added in several experiments. In several donors, the dominant CD3+CD56+NKG2C+ clonotypes were found to rank among the top 10 CD8+ clonotypes and to make up 1.0-7.0% of CD8+ T cells. Those dominant clonotypes were again the most abundant among CD3+CD56-NKG2C+ cells in a handful of donors, at 28.3-60.1%. It remained unclear whether the expanded NKG2C-expressing T cell clones were specific for HCMV antigens. Randomly selected healthy volunteers, three men and five women, were used as the eight sequenced donors. HCMV serostatus was determined by detecting HCMV-specific IgG in serum with a commercial ELISA kit. Reads were demultiplexed and grouped by UMI with MIGEC, and clonotypes were assembled and quantified with MiTCR. To remove erroneous sequences, TCR cDNA sequences were retained only when supported by two or more reads. The tcR package was used for downstream repertoire analysis, and clonotypes were matched across fractions by CDR3 nucleotide sequence plus V segment. VDJmatch was used to annotate antigen specificity against VDJdb, with one amino acid substitution allowed in CDR3.

The source material was CD4+ T cells sorted from blood. The chain links TRBV18 with TRBJ1-2; the central 9 bases match TRBD1. The TCR was taken from a woman between 18 and 29 years old in good health. CDR3 protein: CASSYRGLVGYTF. Here is the DNA: TGTGCCAGCTCCTACAGGGGGCTCGTTGGCTACACCTTC.